This is a list of T cell receptor beta chains from one sample in a study of blood T cell repertoires in COVID-19. Profiling relied on immunoSEQ multiplex PCR, and the TCRdb table lists in-frame clones only, not all of them. The table shows roughly 200,000 clones, with about 80% occurring only once. Source material: peripheral blood. The receptors stem from a woman in her fifties or sixties with active or convalescent COVID-19. The CDR3 runs from the conserved cysteine through the conserved F or W. The D gene is left open where the match is weak. A row's size may be missing; if present it is once, few, many or a size class.

V,D,J,size,CDR3,DNA
TRBV6-6,-,TRBJ1-2,-,CASSYSSANYGYTF,TGTGCCAGCAGTTACTCGAGTGCAAACTATGGCTACACCTTC
TRBV11-1,TRBD1,TRBJ2-7,-,CASSLRTGVRYEQYF,TGTGCCAGCAGCCTGAGGACAGGGGTTCGCTACGAGCAGTACTTC
TRBV5-1,TRBD2,TRBJ2-5,-,CASSRTSGGIQETQYF,TGCGCCAGCAGCCGGACTAGCGGGGGGATCCAAGAGACCCAGTACTTC
TRBV29-1,-,TRBJ1-5,-,CSVGEPRQPQHF,TGCAGCGTTGGGGAGCCTCGGCAGCCCCAGCATTTT
TRBV4-3,TRBD2,TRBJ2-1,-,CASSQGTSGGQQFF,TGCGCCAGCAGCCAAGGTACAAGCGGGGGACAGCAGTTCTTC
TRBV4-3,TRBD2,TRBJ2-2,-,CASSQEGKAGGTGELFF,TGCGCCAGCAGCCAAGAAGGGAAGGCGGGAGGGACCGGGGAGCTGTTTTTT
TRBV7-2,-,TRBJ1-3,-,CASSLAGGAGNTIYF,TGTGCCAGCAGCTTAGCAGGCGGGGCGGGAAACACCATATATTTT
TRBV7-9,TRBD2,TRBJ2-1,-,CASSLEPGFQREEWSEQFF,TGTGCCAGCAGCTTGGAGCCAGGCTTTCAGCGGGAGGAGTGGAGTGAGCAGTTCTTC
TRBV5-4,-,TRBJ1-6,few,CASNMDNSPLHF,TGTGCCAGCAACATGGATAATTCACCCCTCCACTTT
TRBV9,-,TRBJ2-3,-,CASSASSAGDTQYF,TGTGCCAGCAGCGCCTCTAGCGCAGGAGATACGCAGTATTTT
TRBV7-9,-,TRBJ1-6,-,CASSLKANSPLHF,TGTGCCAGCAGCTTAAAAGCTAATTCACCCCTCCACTTT
TRBV27,TRBD1,TRBJ1-1,-,CASSLDRDWNTEAFF,TGTGCCAGCAGTTTGGACAGGGACTGGAACACTGAAGCTTTCTTT
TRBV10-3,TRBD1,TRBJ1-5,-,CAISGQGAGQPQHF,TGTGCCATCAGTGGACAGGGGGCCGGTCAGCCCCAGCATTTT
TRBV27,-,TRBJ2-1,-,CASSFNYNEQFF,TGTGCCAGCAGTTTTAATTACAATGAGCAGTTCTTC
TRBV7-9,TRBD2,TRBJ2-2,-,CASSPSASGSGELFF,TGTGCCAGCAGCCCGTCGGCTAGCGGGAGCGGGGAGCTGTTTTTT
TRBV15,-,TRBJ2-7,-,CATSRVNSDEQYF,TGTGCCACCAGCAGGGTCAATAGCGACGAGCAGTACTTC
TRBV6-6,TRBD1,TRBJ2-7,-,CASRGTGSYEQYF,TGTGCCAGCAGAGGGACAGGCTCCTACGAGCAGTACTTC
TRBV5-4,-,TRBJ2-3,-,CASSLEGGTDTQYF,TGTGCCAGCAGCTTGGAGGGGGGCACAGATACGCAGTATTTT
TRBV7-8,TRBD2,TRBJ2-7,-,CASSVGLAGPTYEQYF,TGTGCCAGCAGCGTCGGACTAGCGGGCCCCACCTACGAGCAGTACTTC
TRBV7-6,-,TRBJ1-4,many,CASSPGWAGANEKLFF,TGTGCCAGCAGCCCCGGGTGGGCAGGGGCTAACGAAAAACTGTTTTTT
TRBV19,-,TRBJ2-1,-,CASSIPGSEQFF,TGTGCCAGTAGTATTCCCGGGAGTGAGCAGTTCTTC
TRBV2,TRBD1,TRBJ1-2,few,CASRPSGQGRDYTF,TGTGCCAGCCGCCCCTCGGGACAGGGACGTGACTACACCTTC
TRBV5-1,TRBD2,TRBJ2-3,-,CASSEGLAGALLTDTQYF,TGCGCCAGCAGCGAAGGACTAGCGGGGGCCCTTCTCACAGATACGCAGTATTTT
TRBV2,-,TRBJ1-6,-,CASSPPRSNSPLHF,TGTGCCAGCAGCCCCCCACGGTCCAATTCACCCCTCCACTTT
TRBV28,TRBD1,TRBJ2-1,-,CASSPISGTGALEQFF,TGTGCCAGCAGTCCGATTTCCGGGACAGGAGCCCTAGAGCAGTTCTTC
TRBV6-1,TRBD1,TRBJ1-2,-,CASSETDRGNYGYTF,TGTGCCAGCAGTGAAACGGACAGGGGAAACTATGGCTACACCTTC
TRBV5-6,-,TRBJ1-2,-,CASSLSGKSYGYTF,TGTGCCAGCAGCTTGTCAGGGAAATCGTATGGCTACACCTTC
TRBV7-8,TRBD1,TRBJ1-2,-,CASSLGGGQGMGYGYTF,TGTGCCAGCAGCTTAGGGGGGGGACAGGGAATGGGCTATGGCTACACCTTC
TRBV28,TRBD1,TRBJ1-2,-,CASQGTYYGYTF,TGTGCTTCACAGGGGACGTACTATGGCTACACCTTC
TRBV29-1,TRBD1,TRBJ2-1,once,CSVETGENNEQFF,TGCAGCGTTGAAACAGGGGAAAACAATGAGCAGTTCTTC
TRBV6-5,-,TRBJ1-1,-,CASSQAWEAFF,TGTGCCAGCAGTCAGGCCTGGGAGGCTTTCTTT
TRBV30,-,TRBJ2-7,-,CAWDRDYEQYF,TGTGCCTGGGACAGAGACTACGAGCAGTACTTC
TRBV5-5,TRBD1,TRBJ2-7,once,CASSLVPTGGNEQYF,TGTGCCAGCAGCTTGGTGCCGACAGGGGGGAACGAGCAGTACTTC
TRBV19,TRBD2,TRBJ2-1,-,CASQPTSANDNEQFF,TGTGCCTCCCAACCAACTAGCGCAAATGACAATGAGCAGTTCTTC
TRBV18,TRBD1,TRBJ2-1,-,CASSPETGGSNEQFF,TGTGCCAGCTCACCGGAGACAGGGGGCTCGAATGAGCAGTTCTTC
TRBV30,-,TRBJ1-4,-,CAWSFGRVNEKLFF,TGTGCCTGGAGTTTCGGCAGGGTGAACGAAAAACTGTTTTTT
TRBV7-2,-,TRBJ1-6,-,CASTATGYNSPLHF,TGTGCCAGCACCGCGACAGGCTATAATTCACCCCTCCACTTT
TRBV29-1,-,TRBJ2-3,-,CSVTPRVGTDTQYF,TGCAGCGTTACACCCAGGGTGGGCACAGATACGCAGTATTTT
TRBV11-2,TRBD1,TRBJ2-1,-,CASSLGGQGADEQFF,TGTGCCAGCAGCTTAGGTGGACAGGGGGCAGATGAGCAGTTCTTC
TRBV6-5,TRBD2,TRBJ2-7,-,CASTTSGHSYEQYF,TGTGCCAGCACTACTAGCGGACACTCCTACGAGCAGTACTTC
TRBV18,-,TRBJ1-2,-,CASSPSAENYGYTF,TGTGCCAGCTCACCATCGGCGGAGAACTATGGCTACACCTTC
TRBV29-1,-,TRBJ1-1,once,CSVARGADTEAFF,TGCAGCGTTGCTCGGGGGGCCGACACTGAAGCTTTCTTT
TRBV7-2,-,TRBJ1-1,-,CASSLQGFNTEAFF,TGTGCCAGCAGCTTACAGGGATTTAACACTGAAGCTTTCTTT
TRBV3-1/TRBV3-2,TRBD1,TRBJ2-7,-,CASSQAPTGTGWEQYF,TGTGCCAGCAGCCAGGCTCCCACCGGGACAGGGTGGGAGCAGTACTTC
TRBV19,-,TRBJ1-4,once,CASTSGLNEKLFF,TGTGCCAGTACTTCAGGGCTTAATGAAAAACTGTTTTTT